This TCR beta chain originates from a study of human T cells and chemical hapten exposure. This clonotype was seen a handful of times. TCRdb redid the calling of the RACE reads with MiXCR, one entry per CDR3 protein. The table records approximately 350,000 distinct CDR3 sequences, over 6% of them present only once. Described time point: patch test 2, 6 weeks after DPC sensitization. Treatment noted: therapeutic diphenylcyclopropenone sensitization with weekly scalp DPC. The CDR3 is made up of 14 amino acids. V was trimmed by 3 bases and J by 15 bases, leaving 21 bases between them. Germline V gene lookup returns CDR1 LGHDT and CDR2 YNNKEL (reference sequence).

The TCR was taken from a woman between 18 and 30 years old with alopecia areata. Some clones in this sample may be carry-over from other donors' samples. J is TRBJ2-1 and V is TRBV3-1; a weak D match, TRBD1 (6 bases). Sequences were derived from whole blood, sampled in connection with sensitization to the hapten diphenylcyclopropenone (DPC). CDR3 region: CASSQELGTGLSFF. Written as DNA, the CDR3 is TGTGCCAGCAGCCAGGAGTTAGGAACAGGGCTATCGTTCTTC.